This TCR beta chain is from a study of response to subunit inactivated influenza vaccine. General observations from the study: Authors suggested seasonal influenza vaccinations each recruit few new T cells.

Via MiXCR, TCRdb re-called the RT-PCR reads, giving one row per CDR3 protein. Of fewer than 350,000 distinct CDR3 sequences listed, 21% were seen once; the top ten hold roughly 10%. In germline, CDR1 is MNHEY, CDR2 SVGAGI. Unmatched junction bases numbered 3, after V lost 0 bases and J lost 4 bases. This CDR3 region has 15 residues. This clonotype was picked up a small number of times. Its antigen is unknown. This TCR was sampled from a man aged 50-75 years who received an inactivated influenza vaccine. Sequenced here: PBMCs from blood, sampled roughly 20 months after vaccination. The chain links TRBV6-5 to TRBJ1-3; 7 bases are a match to TRBD1. This CDR3 reads CASSYSTGYGNTIYF. The DNA of the CDR3 is TGTGCCAGCAGTTACTCGACAGGGTACGGAAACACCATATATTTT.